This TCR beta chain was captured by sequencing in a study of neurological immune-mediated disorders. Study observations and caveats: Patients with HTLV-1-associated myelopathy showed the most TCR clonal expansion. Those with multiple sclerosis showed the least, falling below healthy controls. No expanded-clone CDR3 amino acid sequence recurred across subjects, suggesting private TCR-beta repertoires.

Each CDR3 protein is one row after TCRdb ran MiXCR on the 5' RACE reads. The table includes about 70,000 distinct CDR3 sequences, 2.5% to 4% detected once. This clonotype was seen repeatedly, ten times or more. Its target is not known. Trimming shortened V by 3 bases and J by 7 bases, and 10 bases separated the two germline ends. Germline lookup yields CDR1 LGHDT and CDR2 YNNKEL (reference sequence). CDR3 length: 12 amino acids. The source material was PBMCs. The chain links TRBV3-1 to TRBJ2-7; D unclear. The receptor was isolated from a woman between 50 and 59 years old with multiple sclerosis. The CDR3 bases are TGTGCCAGCAGCCAGAACAACCGGGAGCAGTACGTC. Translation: CASSQNNREQYV.